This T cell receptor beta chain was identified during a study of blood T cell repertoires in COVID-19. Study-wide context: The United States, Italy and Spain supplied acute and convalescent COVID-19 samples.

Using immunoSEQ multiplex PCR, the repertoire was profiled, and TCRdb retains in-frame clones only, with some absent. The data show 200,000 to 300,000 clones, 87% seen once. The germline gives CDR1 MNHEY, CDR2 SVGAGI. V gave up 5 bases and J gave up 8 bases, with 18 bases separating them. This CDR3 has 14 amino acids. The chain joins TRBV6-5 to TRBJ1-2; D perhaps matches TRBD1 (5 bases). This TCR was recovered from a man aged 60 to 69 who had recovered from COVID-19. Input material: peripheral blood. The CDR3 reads CASSPGTELGGYTF. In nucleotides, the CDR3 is TGTGCCAGCAGTCCTGGGACTGAACTGGGAGGCTACACCTTC.